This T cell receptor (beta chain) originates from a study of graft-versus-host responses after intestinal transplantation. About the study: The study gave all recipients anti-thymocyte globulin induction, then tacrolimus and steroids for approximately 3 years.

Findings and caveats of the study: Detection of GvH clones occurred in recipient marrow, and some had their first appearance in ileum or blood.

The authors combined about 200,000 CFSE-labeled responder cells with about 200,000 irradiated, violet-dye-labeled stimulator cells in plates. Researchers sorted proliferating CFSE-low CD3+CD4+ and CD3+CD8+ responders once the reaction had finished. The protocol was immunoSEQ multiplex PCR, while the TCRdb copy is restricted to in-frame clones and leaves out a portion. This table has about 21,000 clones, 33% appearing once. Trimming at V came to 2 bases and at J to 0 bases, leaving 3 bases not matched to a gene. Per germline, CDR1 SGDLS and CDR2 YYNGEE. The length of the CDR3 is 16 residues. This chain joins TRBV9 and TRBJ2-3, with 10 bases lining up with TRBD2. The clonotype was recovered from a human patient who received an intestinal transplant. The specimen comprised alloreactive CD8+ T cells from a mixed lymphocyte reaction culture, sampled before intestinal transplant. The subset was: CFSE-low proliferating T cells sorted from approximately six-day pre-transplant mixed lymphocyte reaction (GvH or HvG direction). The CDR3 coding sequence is TGTGCCAGCAGCGTGAGCGGGGGGGCCAGCACAGATACGCAGTATTTT. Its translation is CASSVSGGASTDTQYF. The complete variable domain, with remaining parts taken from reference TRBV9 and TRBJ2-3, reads DSGVTQTPKHLITATGQRVTLRCSPRSGDLSVYWYQQSLDQGLQFLIQYYNGEERAKGNILERFSAQQFPDLHSELNLSSLELGDSALYFCASSVSGGASTDTQYFGPGTRLTVL.